The T cell receptor (beta chain) under discussion was sequenced for a study of post-analysis software for immune sequencing data. Overall study results and limits: Patients with multiple sclerosis recorded significantly lower normalized Chao1 diversity than controls, the study found. Under the F measure, samples that were prepared in one batch clustered strongly together. Controls showed lower frequencies than patients for several TRBV segments, and TRBV5-6, TRBV5-1 and TRBV20-1 were among these.

cDNA libraries for TCR beta contained unique molecular identifiers. TCRdb independently ran MiXCR on the PCR reads; one entry per CDR3 protein. Of 750,000 to 900,000 distinct CDR3 sequences in the sample, roughly 50% were seen once. The CDR3 loop spans 12 amino acids. Per germline, CDR1 SEHNR and CDR2 FQNEAQ (reference sequence). The V and J ends lost 5 bases and 7 bases respectively, with 12 bases between them. This clonotype was detected only a few times. The antigen is not known. This clonotype was sampled from a girl between 5 and 17 years old with multiple sclerosis. The material sequenced was blood. The chain has TRBV7-9 and TRBJ2-7; no clear D. Here the CDR3 DNA reads TGTGCCAGCAGCCCCTCCGCCTTGGAGCAGTACTTC. Protein sequence: CASSPSALEQYF.